This TCR beta chain derives from a study of T cell repertoires in cytomegalovirus infection. Whole-study context: Indicated by public TCR beta signatures were CMV infection and matching HLA type. Findings and caveats of the study: Carriage of CMV together with the relevant HLA was identifiable through cumulative public TCR beta family frequency. Dominant in the ex vivo response were TCR beta clonotypes restricted by HLA-C and specific for CMV.

The CDR3 length is 12 residues. Looked up from germline, CDR1 is MDHEN and CDR2 is SYDVKM. Trimming left V 7 bases short and J 4 bases short, with 10 bases between. One entry per CDR3 protein results from TCRdb running MiXCR on the reads. The sample has some 180,000 distinct CDR3 sequences, nearly 9.5% seen once. This clonotype was observed at least ten times. Its antigen is not identified. The clonotype originates from a human donor in good health (CMV status not recorded). Some clones in this sample may be carry-over from other donors' samples. Source material: PBMCs. This chain connects TRBV28 to TRBJ1-1; D unclear. The CDR3 is CASMAVLTEAFF. For the CDR3, the DNA is TGTGCCAGCATGGCCGTCCTCACTGAAGCTTTCTTT.